Listed here are 31 T cell receptor beta chains from one sample, sequenced in a study of T cell responses to AZD1222 COVID-19 vaccine. Profiling relied on immunoSEQ multiplex PCR, and the TCRdb table lists in-frame clones only, not all of them. The sample lists approximately 88,000 clones; around nine tenths were seen once. This material consisted of peripheral blood, taken 28 days after the second AZD1222 dose. The receptor set was obtained from an adult who received the AZD1222 COVID-19 vaccine.

In this sample, this clone turned up once. The rearrangement joins TRBV30 to TRBJ1-3, with 10 nucleotides matching TRBD1. V shed 3 bases, J shed 2 bases, and the junction held 4 bases outside the gene matches. The CDR3 has 15 residues. The germline CDR1 and CDR2 sequences are GTSNPN and SVGIG (reference sequence). DNA for the CDR3: TGTGCCTGGAGCCCCGGGACAGGGGCTGGAAACACCATATATTTT. Amino acid sequence: CAWSPGTGAGNTIYF.

V and J are TRBV19 and TRBJ1-1, with D unresolved. CDR3 length equals 11 residues. With 6 bases removed from V and 11 bases from J, the gap between germline ends came to 13 bases. Germline values: CDR1 LNHDA, CDR2 SQIVND (reference sequence). This CDR3 is CASRSTLRAFF. The CDR3 DNA reads as TGTGCCAGTAGGTCAACATTGCGGGCTTTCTTT.

The chain uses TRBV9 and TRBJ2-2, with D possibly being TRBD1 (5 bases). CDR1 is SGDLS, CDR2 YYNGEE, per germline. Between the trimmed V and J ends, which lost 4 bases and 2 bases, there was a span of 15 bases. The CDR3 totals 16 residues. The chain's CDR3 is CASSPGLTLNTGELFF. The CDR3 DNA follows: TGTGCCAGCAGCCCAGGGTTGACACTTAACACCGGGGAGCTGTTTTTT. The full variable domain, with the rest looked up from reference TRBV9 and TRBJ2-2, is DSGVTQTPKHLITATGQRVTLRCSPRSGDLSVYWYQQSLDQGLQFLIQYYNGEERAKGNILERFSAQQFPDLHSELNLSSLELGDSALYFCASSPGLTLNTGELFFGEGSRLTVL.

This clone has only one observation. This rearrangement joins TRBV15 to TRBJ2-6, with 8 bases that match TRBD1. The V segment lost 7 bases and the J segment 0 bases; nucleotides outside the gene matches: 8. The CDR3 has 17 amino acids. Germline CDR1 reads LNHNV; CDR2 reads YYDKDF (reference sequence). CDR3 DNA: TGTGCCACCAAGAGGGGACAGGCAGTCTCTGGGGCCAACGTCCTGACTTTC. This encodes CATKRGQAVSGANVLTF.

The V gene is TRBV27, the J gene TRBJ1-6; 8 bases are shared with TRBD1. Germline CDR1 and CDR2: MNHEY and SMNVEV (reference sequence). The length of the CDR3 is 14 residues. V shed 6 bases, J shed 7 bases, and the junction held 5 bases outside the gene matches. The CDR3 region is CASSTDRGNSPLHF. CDR3 bases: TGTGCCAGCAGCACCGACAGGGGAAATTCACCCCTCCACTTT.

This chain joins TRBV7-7 and TRBJ2-3; D unclear. V was cut by 5 bases and J by 5 bases, with 11 bases left in between. The CDR3 is made up of 13 amino acids. Germline V CDR1 and CDR2: SSHAT, FNYEAQ (reference sequence). CDR3 loop: CASSPSGVDTQYF. The CDR3 DNA follows: TGTGCCAGCAGCCCATCAGGCGTAGATACGCAGTATTTT. The full variable domain, completed using reference TRBV7-7 and TRBJ2-3, is GAGVSQSPRYKVTKRGQDVTLRCDPISSHATLYWYQQALGQGPEFLTYFNYEAQPDKSGLPSDRFSAERPEGSISTLTIQRTEQRDSAMYRCASSPSGVDTQYFGPGTRLTVL.

The V and J genes are TRBV27 and TRBJ2-2; D remains unclear. This CDR3 is built from 14 residues. With 1 base removed from V and 4 bases from J, the gap between germline ends came to 7 bases. The germline V gene has CDR1 MNHEY and CDR2 SMNVEV (reference sequence). The CDR3 sequence: CASSLWGTTGELFF. In DNA form, the CDR3 reads TGTGCCAGCAGTTTATGGGGAACCACCGGGGAGCTGTTTTTT.

This clone was observed a few times. The chain links TRBV27 to TRBJ1-6, with D hard to call. Per the germline V gene, CDR1 is MNHEY and CDR2 is SMNVEV (reference sequence). The CDR3 sequence is 13 residues long. V was clipped by 3 bases and J by 7 bases, with 7 bases between them. CDR3 DNA sequence: TGTGCCAGCAGTTTCGACTGGAATTCACCCCTCCACTTT. This sequence encodes CASSFDWNSPLHF.

J is TRBJ2-1 and V is TRBV29-1; D is possibly TRBD1 or TRBD2 (5 bases each). Per the germline V gene, CDR1 is SQVTM and CDR2 is ANQGSEA. Trimming took off 0 bases at V and 8 bases at J, with 17 bases between the two ends. The length of the CDR3 is 15 residues. DNA for the CDR3: TGCAGCGTTGAAGACCCCGTTGGGACCTCTTATGAGCAGTTCTTC. Its translation is CSVEDPVGTSYEQFF.

The chain has TRBV7-6 and TRBJ2-3; 8 bases agree with TRBD1. Germline CDR1 is SGHVS and CDR2 is FNYEAQ. The CDR3 covers 15 residues. The trim removed 4 bases at V and 6 bases at J, leaving 9 bases unmatched. The DNA for the CDR3 is TGTGCCAGCAGCTACCGGACAGGGTTTTTCGATACGCAGTATTTT. The encoded protein is CASSYRTGFFDTQYF.

This clone has a single count. The genes are TRBV19 and TRBJ2-3; 10 bases align to TRBD2. Germline V gene data show CDR1 as LNHDA and CDR2 as SQIVND (reference sequence). The CDR3 has 15 amino acids. V was pared by 6 bases and J by 4 bases, with 7 bases of the junction left unmatched. The CDR3 protein is CASRFSGGAADTQYF. CDR3 nucleotide sequence: TGTGCCAGTAGATTCAGCGGGGGGGCCGCAGATACGCAGTATTTT. Complete variable domain (other parts from reference TRBV19 and TRBJ2-3): DGGITQSPKYLFRKEGQNVTLSCEQNLNHDAMYWYRQDPGQGLRLIYYSQIVNDFQKGDIAEGYSVSREKKESFPLTVTSAQKNPTAFYLCASRFSGGAADTQYFGPGTRLTVL.

The chain uses TRBV7-3 and TRBJ2-3, with a possible D match to TRBD1 (6 bases). Trimming removed 4 bases from V and 2 bases from J, with 16 bases in between. The CDR3 spans 16 residues. Germline V gene data show CDR1 as SGHTA and CDR2 as FQGTGA. The CDR3 sequence is CASSWGSGADTDTQYF. The CDR3 region has the DNA TGTGCCAGCAGCTGGGGCTCAGGGGCGGACACAGATACGCAGTATTTT. The complete variable domain, with remaining parts taken from reference TRBV7-3 and TRBJ2-3, reads GAGVSQTPSNKVTEKGKYVELRCDPISGHTALYWYRQSLGQGPEFLIYFQGTGAADDSGLPNDRFFAVRPEGSVSTLKIQRTERGDSAVYLCASSWGSGADTDTQYFGPGTRLTVL.

By sample fraction, this clone is large. The rearrangement joins TRBV5-1 to TRBJ1-6; D is unresolved. CDR3 length equals 15 residues. Looked up from germline, CDR1 is SGHRS and CDR2 is YFSETQ. V lost 7 bases and J lost 8, with 19 bases in between. Here the CDR3 DNA reads TGCGCCAGCTCCTACGGGAGTTATAGTGATTCACCCCTCCACTTT. This gives the protein CASSYGSYSDSPLHF. The whole variable domain, remainder taken from reference TRBV5-1 and TRBJ1-6, is KAGVTQTPRYLIKTRGQQVTLSCSPISGHRSVSWYQQTPGQGLQFLFEYFSETQRNKGNFPGRFSGRQFSNSRSEMNVSTLELGDSALYLCASSYGSYSDSPLHFGNGTRLTVT.

The chain couples TRBV7-3 to TRBJ2-5; D is possibly TRBD2 (6 bases). The germline V and J ends were trimmed by 11 bases and 5 bases, with 12 bases remaining between them. This CDR3 contains 11 residues. CDR1 SGHTA and CDR2 FQGTGA come from the germline V gene. The DNA of the CDR3 is TGTGCCCCTTCGGGGGTGGAGACCCAGTACTTC. Translated, it gives CAPSGVETQYF.

The rearrangement joins TRBV6-5 to TRBJ1-3, with D tentatively TRBD1 (6 bases). Germline V gene data show CDR1 as MNHEY and CDR2 as SVGAGI. This CDR3 is 13 amino acids long. The V end was cut by 6 bases, the J end by 1 base, with 7 bases between. CDR3 sequence (DNA): TGTGCCAGCAGGGACAGTTCTGGAAACACCATATATTTT. Amino acids: CASRDSSGNTIYF.

The genes are TRBV12-3 or TRBV12-4 and TRBJ2-1; D is unresolved. The CDR3 is 12 residues long. V shed 4 bases and J shed 0 bases, with 1 base lying between them. The CDR3 spells CASSYSYNEQFF. The CDR3 DNA reads TGTGCCAGCAGTTACTCCTACAATGAGCAGTTCTTC.

This clone was recorded only once. The chain carries TRBV3-1 (or the pseudogene TRBV3-2) and TRBJ1-1; D is perhaps TRBD1 (6 bases). CDR1 and CDR2 (germline): LGHDT, YNNKEL (reference sequence). The CDR3 is 17 amino acids. Trimming took 2 bases from V and 5 from J, leaving 21 bases between them. The CDR3 DNA follows: TGTGCCAGCAGCCAACACAGGGTCCCAGGGAGAGGGACTGAAGCTTTCTTT. Translation gives CASSQHRVPGRGTEAFF.

The V call is TRBV6-5, the J call TRBJ1-6; D uncertain. Germline lookup yields CDR1 MNHEY and CDR2 SVGAGI. Trimming took off 6 bases at V and 5 bases at J, with 11 bases between the two ends. This CDR3 has 14 residues. CDR3 coding DNA: TGTGCCAGCAGACCCGACGGAAATAATTCACCCCTCCACTTT. Translation: CASRPDGNNSPLHF.

The chain has TRBV7-6 and TRBJ1-4; 8 nucleotides agree with TRBD1. Germline CDR1 and CDR2: SGHVS and FNYEAQ. J gave up 7 bases and V 5 bases, and 9 bases lay outside the gene matches. CDR3 length equals 15 residues. The CDR3 bases are TGTGCCAGCAGCCCCTCGAGGACAGGGACTGAAAAACTGTTTTTT. Its protein is CASSPSRTGTEKLFF.

As DNA, the CDR3 is TGTGCTAGTGGTTTGGGATTATGGAGGCAAAGGACAGGGGGGTCCTACAATGAGCAGTTCTTC. Amino acids: CASGLGLWRQRTGGSYNEQFF. The chain links TRBV12-5 to TRBJ2-1, with 10 bases that match TRBD1. Germline trimming cut 1 base from V and 1 base from J; bases unmatched to any gene: 16. Looked up from germline, CDR1 is LGHNT and CDR2 is FRNRAP. This CDR3 contains 21 residues.

The J gene is TRBJ1-1, the V gene TRBV2; D unresolved. The CDR3 sequence is 13 residues long. The V end lost 7 bases, the J end lost 7 bases, and 16 bases lay between the germline ends. The germline gives CDR1 SNHLY, CDR2 FYNNEI. The CDR3 coding sequence is TGTGCCAGCACCACCGCCGGGCCCTATGAAGCTTTCTTT. It is translated as CASTTAGPYEAFF.

The V call is TRBV6-5, the J call TRBJ2-7, with 8 bases matching TRBD1. Trimming took 0 bases from V and 3 from J; bases not matched to a gene: 4. The germline V gene encodes CDR1 MNHEY and CDR2 SVGAGI. The CDR3 is 15 amino acids. This CDR3 reads CASSYSRDRFYEQYF. The DNA of the CDR3 is TGTGCCAGCAGTTACTCGAGGGACAGGTTCTACGAGCAGTACTTC.

This chain connects TRBV6-1 to TRBJ1-5; 11 nucleotides align to TRBD1. The V segment lost 3 bases and the J segment 6 bases; nucleotides outside the gene matches: 4. The CDR3 runs 15 residues. Looked up from germline, CDR1 is MNHNS and CDR2 is SASEGT. The CDR3 is CASSDGQGASQPQHF. In nucleotides, the CDR3 is TGTGCCAGCAGTGACGGACAGGGGGCAAGTCAGCCCCAGCATTTT.

The rearrangement uses TRBV6-5 and TRBJ2-7, with a tentative D call TRBD1 (5 bases). Germline V lookup: CDR1 MNHEY, CDR2 SVGAGI. The CDR3 contains 13 residues. V lost 8 bases, J lost 2 bases, and 13 bases lay in between. The CDR3 DNA reads TGTGCCAGCCAGGGTGTTTCGGCCTACGAGCAGTACTTC. Translated, it gives CASQGVSAYEQYF.

The chain combines TRBV30 with TRBJ1-4, with TRBD1 matching 8 bases. The germline V gene encodes CDR1 GTSNPN and CDR2 SVGIG (reference sequence). The CDR3 spans 13 residues. After removal of 4 bases from V and 8 bases from J, the junction contained 6 bases not matched to a gene. CDR3 nucleotide sequence: TGTGCCTGGAACCAGGGGGCTCGGGAAAAACTGTTTTTT. Protein product: CAWNQGAREKLFF.

V and J are TRBV5-1 and TRBJ2-2, with 9 positions matching TRBD1. The V and J ends lost 2 bases and 1 base, in that order; junction bases with no gene match: 3. From germline, CDR1 is SGHRS and CDR2 YFSETQ. The CDR3 has 16 amino acids. CDR3 in DNA: TGCGCCAGCAGCTTACCGGGACAGGGGAACACCGGGGAGCTGTTTTTT. Protein: CASSLPGQGNTGELFF.

V usage is TRBV6-5 and J usage is TRBJ2-7; 8 bases map to TRBD1. The CDR3 spans 13 residues. Trimming cost V 6 bases and J 3 bases; bases outside gene matches: 4. Germline CDR1 and CDR2: MNHEY and SVGAGI. CDR3 bases: TGTGCCAGCAGACTTGGACAGGGCTACGAGCAGTACTTC. This gives the protein CASRLGQGYEQYF.

This chain links TRBV29-1 with TRBJ1-4, with a possible D match to TRBD1 (6 bases). This CDR3 contains 14 residues. V was pared by 6 bases and J by 4 bases, with 15 bases between. The germline V gene has CDR1 SQVTM and CDR2 ANQGSEA. CDR3 in amino acids: CSVVGGHLNEKLFF. The CDR3 bases are TGCAGCGTAGTCGGGGGACACCTTAATGAAAAACTGTTTTTT.

This chain joins TRBV7-6 and TRBJ1-5; TRBD1 matches at 7 bases. Germline CDR1 reads SGHVS; CDR2 reads FNYEAQ. This CDR3 spans 17 amino acids. The ends lost 2 bases at V and 3 bases at J; junction bases unmatched: 10. CDR3 amino acids: CASSLKAQGRNNQPQHF. The CDR3 DNA reads TGTGCCAGCAGCTTAAAGGCACAGGGGAGGAACAATCAGCCCCAGCATTTT.

V is TRBV5-1 and J is TRBJ2-3; the D gene is possibly TRBD1 (6 bases). Per the germline V gene, CDR1 is SGHRS and CDR2 is YFSETQ. The CDR3 loop spans 17 amino acids. Trimming shortened V by 0 bases and J by 3 bases, and 17 bases separated the two germline ends. The CDR3 region has the DNA TGCGCCAGCAGCTTGGCCATGGGGGCGTGGGAGACAGATACGCAGTATTTT. Encoded protein: CASSLAMGAWETDTQYF.

The DNA for the CDR3 is TGTGCCAGCACCCTCATGGGTGCCATGAACACTGAAGCTTTCTTT. It codes for CASTLMGAMNTEAFF. This rearrangement joins TRBV7-8 to TRBJ1-1; D ambiguous. The CDR3 is made up of 15 amino acids. Trimming took off 7 bases at V and 0 bases at J, with 15 bases between the two ends. CDR1 and CDR2 from the germline V gene are SGHVS and FQNEAQ.